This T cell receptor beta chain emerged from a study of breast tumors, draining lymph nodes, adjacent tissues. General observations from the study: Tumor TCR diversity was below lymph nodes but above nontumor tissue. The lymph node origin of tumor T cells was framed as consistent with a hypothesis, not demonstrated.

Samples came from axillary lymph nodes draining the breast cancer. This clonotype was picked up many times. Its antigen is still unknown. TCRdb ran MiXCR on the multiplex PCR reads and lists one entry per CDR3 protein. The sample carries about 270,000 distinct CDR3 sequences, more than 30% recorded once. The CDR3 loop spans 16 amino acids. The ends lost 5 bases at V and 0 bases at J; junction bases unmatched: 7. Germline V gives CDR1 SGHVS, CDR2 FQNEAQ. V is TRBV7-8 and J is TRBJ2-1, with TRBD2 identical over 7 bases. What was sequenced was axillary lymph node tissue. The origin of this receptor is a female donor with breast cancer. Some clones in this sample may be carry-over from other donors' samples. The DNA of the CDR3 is TGTGCCAGCAGCCCTCGGACTAGGAGCTCCTACAATGAGCAGTTCTTC. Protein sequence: CASSPRTRSSYNEQFF.